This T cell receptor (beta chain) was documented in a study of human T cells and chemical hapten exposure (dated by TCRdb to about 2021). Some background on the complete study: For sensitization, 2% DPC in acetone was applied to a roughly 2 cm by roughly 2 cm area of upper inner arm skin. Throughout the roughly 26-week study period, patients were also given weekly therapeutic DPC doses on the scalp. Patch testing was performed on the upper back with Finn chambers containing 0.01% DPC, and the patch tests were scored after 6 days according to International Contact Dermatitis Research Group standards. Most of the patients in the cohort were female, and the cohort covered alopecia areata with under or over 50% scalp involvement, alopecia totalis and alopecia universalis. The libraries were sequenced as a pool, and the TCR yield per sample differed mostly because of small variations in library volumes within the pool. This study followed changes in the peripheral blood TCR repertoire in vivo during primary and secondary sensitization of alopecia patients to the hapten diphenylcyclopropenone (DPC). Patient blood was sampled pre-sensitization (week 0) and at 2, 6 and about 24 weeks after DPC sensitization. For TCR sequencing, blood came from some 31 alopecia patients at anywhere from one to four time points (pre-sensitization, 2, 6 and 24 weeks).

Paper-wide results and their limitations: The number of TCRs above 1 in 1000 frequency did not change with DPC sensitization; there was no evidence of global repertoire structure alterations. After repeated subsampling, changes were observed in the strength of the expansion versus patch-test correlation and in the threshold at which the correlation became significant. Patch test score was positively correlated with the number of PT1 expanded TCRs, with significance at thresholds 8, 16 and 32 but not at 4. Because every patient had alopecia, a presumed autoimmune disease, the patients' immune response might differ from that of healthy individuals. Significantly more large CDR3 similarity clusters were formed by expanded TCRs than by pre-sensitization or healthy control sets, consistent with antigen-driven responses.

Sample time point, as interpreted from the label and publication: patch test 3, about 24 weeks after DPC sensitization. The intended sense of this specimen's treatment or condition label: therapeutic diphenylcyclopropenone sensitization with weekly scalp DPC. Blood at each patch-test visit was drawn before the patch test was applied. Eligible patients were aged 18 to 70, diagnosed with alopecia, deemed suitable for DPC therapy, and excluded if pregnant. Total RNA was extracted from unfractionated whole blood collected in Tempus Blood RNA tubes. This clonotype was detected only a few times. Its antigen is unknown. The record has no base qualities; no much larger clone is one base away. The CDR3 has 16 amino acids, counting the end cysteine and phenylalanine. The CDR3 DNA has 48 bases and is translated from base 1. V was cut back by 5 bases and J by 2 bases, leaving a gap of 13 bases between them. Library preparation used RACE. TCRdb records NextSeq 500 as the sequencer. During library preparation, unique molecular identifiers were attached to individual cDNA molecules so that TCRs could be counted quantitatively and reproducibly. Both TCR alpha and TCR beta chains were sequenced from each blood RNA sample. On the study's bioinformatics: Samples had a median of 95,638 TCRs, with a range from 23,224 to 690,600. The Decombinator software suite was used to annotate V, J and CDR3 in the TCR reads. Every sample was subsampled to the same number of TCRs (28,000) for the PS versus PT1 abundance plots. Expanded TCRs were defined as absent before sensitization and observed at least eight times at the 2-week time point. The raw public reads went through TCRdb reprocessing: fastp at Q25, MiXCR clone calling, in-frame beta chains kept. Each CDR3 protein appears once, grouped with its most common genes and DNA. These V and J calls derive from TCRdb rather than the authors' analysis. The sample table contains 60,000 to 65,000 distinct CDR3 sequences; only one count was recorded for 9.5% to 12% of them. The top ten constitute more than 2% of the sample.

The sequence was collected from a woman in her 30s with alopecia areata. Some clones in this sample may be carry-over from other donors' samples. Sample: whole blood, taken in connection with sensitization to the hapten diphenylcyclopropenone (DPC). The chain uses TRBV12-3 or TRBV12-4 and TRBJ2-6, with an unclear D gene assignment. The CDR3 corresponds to CASSGLEEAGANVLTF. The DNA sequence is TGTGCCAGCAGTGGCCTAGAGGAAGCTGGGGCCAACGTCCTGACTTTC.